A single sample gave rise to the 9 T cell receptor beta chains below, sequenced in a study of blood T cells in healthy people across ages (dated by TCRdb to between 2015 and 2017). The library was generated by 5' RACE. The data were produced on an Illumina HiSeq 2500. A second PCR of about 6 to 12 cycles was performed with a sample-barcoded 5' primer and a J-beta primer mix. Through fastp at Q25 and MiXCR, TCRdb rebuilt clones from the public reads, retaining in-frame beta chains. Rows matching on CDR3 protein sequence are summarized as one entry with the most common DNA and genes. In this sample the table shows some 1.4 million distinct CDR3 sequences, roughly 45% of which occur a single time. Jointly, the top ten make up roughly 7.9% of the sample. Sequences were obtained from blood. Source of these receptors: a woman between 18 and 29 years old in good health.

This clonotype was observed a handful of times. V gene TRBV20-1 combines with J gene TRBJ2-5; no clear D gene. Germline V lookup: CDR1 DFQATT, CDR2 SNEGSKA (reference sequence). V lost 4 bases and J lost 2, with 14 bases in between. This CDR3 region has 14 residues. Written as DNA, the CDR3 is TGCAGTGCTACCCCTCAGGTGGGGCAAGAGACCCAGTACTTC. This codes for CSATPQVGQETQYF.

As DNA, the CDR3 is TGTGCCAGCAGCCCGGGACAGGGGAGCGGCTACACCTTC. The encoded protein is CASSPGQGSGYTF. V usage is TRBV12-3 or TRBV12-4 and J usage is TRBJ1-2; the match to TRBD1 covers 10 bases. J lost 8 bases, V lost 6 bases, and 6 bases had no gene match. The CDR3 covers 13 residues.

This clonotype was seen many times. V is TRBV28 and J is TRBJ1-5, with D perhaps matching TRBD1 (6 bases). This CDR3 has 12 amino acids. Germline V gives CDR1 MDHEN, CDR2 SYDVKM. The V and J ends lost 7 bases and 7 bases respectively, with 11 bases between them. This CDR3 reads CASTEGGQPQHF. The CDR3 DNA follows: TGTGCCAGCACCGAGGGGGGACAGCCCCAGCATTTT.

The rearrangement uses TRBV7-2 and TRBJ2-1; D may match TRBD1 or TRBD2 (6 bases each). With 3 bases removed from V and 10 bases from J, the gap between germline ends came to 13 bases. Germline lookup yields CDR1 SGHTA and CDR2 FQGNSA. The CDR3 consists of 13 residues. In DNA form, the CDR3 reads TGTGCCAGCAGCTTGGGGGGCGGGATGGAGCAGTTCTTC. Translation gives CASSLGGGMEQFF.

This clonotype was observed a handful of times. The chain uses TRBV4-1 and TRBJ1-5, with D possibly matching TRBD1 (5 bases). V was clipped by 3 bases and J by 5 bases, with 11 bases between them. Per germline, CDR1 MGHRA and CDR2 YSYEKL. The CDR3 is 14 residues long. The CDR3: CASSQGGGDQPQHF. The CDR3 DNA sequence: TGCGCCAGCAGCCAGGGCGGGGGGGATCAGCCCCAGCATTTT.

J is TRBJ1-5 and V is TRBV3-1; D is possibly TRBD1 (5 bases). Per germline, CDR1 LGHDT and CDR2 YNNKEL (reference sequence). V was shortened by 0 bases and J by 9 bases, with 15 bases between the two germline ends. CDR3 length: 15 residues. The CDR3 coding sequence is TGTGCCAGCAGCCAAGATCTGGGACCGGGTTTGCCCCAGCATTTT. Translated: CASSQDLGPGLPQHF. Full variable domain (rest looked up from reference TRBV3-1 and TRBJ1-5): DTAVSQTPKYLVTQMGNDKSIKCEQNLGHDTMYWYKQDSKKFLKIMFSYNNKELIINETVPNRFSPKSPDKAHLNLHINSLELGDSAVYFCASSQDLGPGLPQHFGDGTRLSIL.

This clonotype was observed many times. V gene TRBV10-3 combines with J gene TRBJ1-5, with a tentative D call TRBD1 (5 bases). CDR1 ENHRY and CDR2 SYGVKD come from the germline V gene. This CDR3 is 15 amino acids long. V lost 10 bases and J 2 bases, leaving 18 bases between the germline ends. The CDR3 loop reads CATRKEGLGNQPQHF. The CDR3 region has the DNA TGTGCCACCAGAAAGGAGGGGTTGGGCAATCAGCCCCAGCATTTT.

The V call is TRBV20-1, the J call TRBJ2-3, with D perhaps TRBD2 (5 bases). This CDR3 comprises 15 residues. CDR1 DFQATT and CDR2 SNEGSKA come from the germline V gene (reference sequence). V was shortened by 0 bases and J by 5 bases, with 15 bases between the two germline ends. In nucleotides, the CDR3 is TGCAGTGCTAGAGATACCGGGATTTGGGGAGATACGCAGTATTTT. Amino acids: CSARDTGIWGDTQYF.

The chain recombines TRBV9 with TRBJ2-3, with TRBD2 matching 9 bases. Germline CDR1 reads SGDLS; CDR2 reads YYNGEE. The CDR3 spans 14 residues. V gave up 6 bases and J gave up 1 base; unmatched junction bases: 3. The CDR3 region is CASKASGGTDTQYF. In nucleotides, the CDR3 is TGTGCCAGCAAGGCTAGCGGGGGCACAGATACGCAGTATTTT.